The TCR beta chain under discussion was sequenced for a study of pediatric ulcerative colitis. Study-level results: This repertoire reflects total lymphocytes rather than subpopulations like regulatory T cells. Acute severe colitis showed lower rectal diversity from clonal expansions.

The assay was run at survey level. The data were produced by immunoSEQ multiplex PCR, yet TCRdb's version contains in-frame clones alone and is incomplete. The sample holds 64,000 or so clones, just over 75% seen once. Trimming stripped 0 bases from V and 3 bases from J, with 12 bases between. The CDR3 length is 16 residues. CDR1 is LGHNA, CDR2 YSLEER, per germline. Note on this clone: Its cognate antigen is unknown.

The rearrangement uses TRBV4-3 and TRBJ2-1, with D perhaps assigned TRBD1 or TRBD2 (5 bases each). The TCR sequence derives from a boy between 10 and 17 years old with moderate ulcerative colitis. The sample was blood. The CDR3 spells CASSQDPGTNYNEQFF. In nucleotides, the CDR3 is TGCGCCAGCAGCCAAGACCCGGGGACGAACTACAATGAGCAGTTCTTC.